The entry below gives a single T cell receptor (beta chain) sequence along with its context. Its antigen remains unknown. Time point of the sample: week 11, during vaccination. A 20-mer mutant IDH1 peptide at 300 ug was injected subcutaneously with topical imiquimod. The data are from a study of a mutant IDH1 vaccine in newly diagnosed glioma. Regarding the study as a whole: Seemingly, pseudoprogression had no relation to changes in the top peripheral T cell clonotypes.

Trimming shortened V by 2 bases and J by 10 bases, and 9 bases separated the two germline ends. Germline V CDR1 and CDR2: MDHEN, SYDVKM. The CDR3 runs 12 residues. Assay: immunoSEQ multiplex PCR; the TCRdb copy retains only in-frame clones and omits some. The sample carries under 150,000 clones, roughly 90% recorded once. This chain joins TRBV28 and TRBJ1-5; possibly TRBD1 for D (5 bases). This receptor was obtained from a woman in her forties or fifties with glioma. This sample comprised PBMCs, obtained from a glioma patient whose treatment included an IDH1 peptide vaccine. The CDR3 nucleotides read TGTGCCAGCAGTTTACAGCAGGGACCCCAGCATTTT. This translates into CASSLQQGPQHF.